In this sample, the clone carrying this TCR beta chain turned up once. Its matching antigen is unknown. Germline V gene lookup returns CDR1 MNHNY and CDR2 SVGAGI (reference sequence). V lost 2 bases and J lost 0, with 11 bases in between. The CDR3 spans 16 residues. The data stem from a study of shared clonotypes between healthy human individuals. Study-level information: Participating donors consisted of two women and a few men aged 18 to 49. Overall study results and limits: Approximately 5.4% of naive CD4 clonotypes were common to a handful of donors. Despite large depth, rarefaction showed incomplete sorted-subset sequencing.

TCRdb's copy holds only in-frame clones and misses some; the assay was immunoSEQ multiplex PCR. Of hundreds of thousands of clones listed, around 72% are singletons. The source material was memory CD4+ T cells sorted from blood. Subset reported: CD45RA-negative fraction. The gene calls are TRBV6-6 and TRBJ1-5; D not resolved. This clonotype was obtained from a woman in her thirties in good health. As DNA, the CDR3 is TGTGCCAGCAGTTACGAGGTGGATTATAGCAATCAGCCCCAGCATTTT. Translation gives CASSYEVDYSNQPQHF.